This is a list of T cell receptor beta chains from one sample in a study of blood T cell repertoires in COVID-19. Clones were read by immunoSEQ multiplex PCR, and TCRdb kept only the in-frame ones, dropping some. The sample records 150,000 to 200,000 clones, about four fifths being singletons. The source material was peripheral blood. The receptors here all came from a woman older than 75 with COVID-19, enrolled during active disease. The CDR3 runs from the conserved cysteine through the conserved F or W. The D gene is left open where the match is weak. Clone size, where shown, is once, few, many, or a class for clones that have expanded.

>-|TRBV9|-|TRBJ1-1
TGTGCCAGCAGCGTAGAGGGACTATCTGAAGCTTTCTTT
CASSVEGLSEAFF
>TRBD1|TRBV6-5|-|TRBJ2-1
TGTGCCAGCACGGGGGCAGGGGGCATCAATGAGCAGTTCTTC
CASTGAGGINEQFF
>-|TRBV27|-|TRBJ1-4
TGTGCCAGCAGTTTATCTTCTTTTGAAAAACTGTTTTTT
CASSLSSFEKLFF
>TRBD2|TRBV18|-|TRBJ2-7
TGTGCCAGCTCACTGGGACTAGCGAGCTACGAGCAGTACTTC
CASSLGLASYEQYF
>TRBD1|TRBV4-3|-|TRBJ2-1
TGCGCCAGCAGCCACGAATACAGGGGTAATGAGCAGTTCTTC
CASSHEYRGNEQFF
>TRBD1|TRBV29-1|-|TRBJ2-5
TGCAGCGTTGTAGCGACAGGGGGGTTTGAGACCCAGTACTTC
CSVVATGGFETQYF
>TRBD1|TRBV6-6|-|TRBJ1-3
TGTGCCAGCACCGTACAGGGGAACTCTGGAAACACCATATATTTT
CASTVQGNSGNTIYF
>TRBD1|TRBV13|-|TRBJ2-3
TGTGCCAGCACCTACATCGGACAGGGGGCCGAAGATACGCAGTATTTT
CASTYIGQGAEDTQYF
>-|TRBV4-2|-|TRBJ1-2
TGTGCCAGCAGCCAAGATCCGGGGGGCGGCTATGGCTACACCTTC
CASSQDPGGGYGYTF
>-|TRBV6-2/TRBV6-3|once|TRBJ1-1
TGTGCCAGCAGTTCTACAGGGAACACTGAAGCTTTCTTT
CASSSTGNTEAFF
>-|TRBV7-9|-|TRBJ1-6
TGTGCCAGCAGGCACAAAAGGCTCGGGGTGGAGGCTAATTCACCCCTCCACTTT
CASRHKRLGVEANSPLHF
>TRBD1|TRBV6-5|-|TRBJ2-7
TGTGCCAGCAGCGGGACAGGGGGGGACGAGCAGTACTTC
CASSGTGGDEQYF
>-|TRBV2|few|TRBJ1-2
TGTGCCAGCAGTGAACGAGGGTATGGCTACACCTTC
CASSERGYGYTF
>TRBD2|TRBV6-5|-|TRBJ2-1
TGTGCCAGCAGTTATTTCGCGGGAGTTTTCTATGAGCAGTTCTTC
CASSYFAGVFYEQFF
>TRBD2|TRBV7-9|-|TRBJ2-3
TGTGCCAGCAGCCGACGAATAGCGGGTAACACAGATACGCAGTATTTT
CASSRRIAGNTDTQYF
>TRBD2|TRBV10-3|-|TRBJ2-3
TGTGCCATCAGCTTAGCGGGGGGATTCACAGATACGCAGTATTTT
CAISLAGGFTDTQYF
>TRBD1|TRBV3-1/TRBV3-2|-|TRBJ1-6
TGTGCCAGCAGCCAGCTATCCGGGACAGGGGATAATTCACCCCTCCACTTT
CASSQLSGTGDNSPLHF
>-|TRBV13|-|TRBJ2-5
TGTGCCAGCAGCTCCATCGTAGTGCAAGAGACCCAGTACTTC
CASSSIVVQETQYF
>TRBD1|TRBV5-1|-|TRBJ2-4
TGCGCCAGCAGCTTGGACGGGACAGGGGGATTAACCAAAAACATTCAGTACTTC
CASSLDGTGGLTKNIQYF
>-|TRBV10-3|-|TRBJ2-3
TGTGCCACAGGGGACGGCAGGGGATCAGATACGCAGTATTTT
CATGDGRGSDTQYF
>TRBD1|TRBV6-1|-|TRBJ2-7
TGTGCCAGCAGTGAATTGTCTGGCAGGGGGTCCTACGAGCAGTACTTC
CASSELSGRGSYEQYF
>-|TRBV2|-|TRBJ1-3
TGTGCCATTCAATACAGGGTCTCTGGAAACACCATATATTTT
CAIQYRVSGNTIYF
>TRBD1|TRBV5-8|-|TRBJ2-1
TGTGCCAGCAGCTTTGGGGACAGCTCCTACAATGAGCAGTTCTTC
CASSFGDSSYNEQFF
>-|TRBV6-5|-|TRBJ1-5
TGTGCCAGCAGCCCAGATAGCAATCAGCCCCAGCATTTT
CASSPDSNQPQHF